A single sample is the source of the 24 T cell receptor beta chains below, sequenced in a study of blood T cell repertoires in COVID-19. Sequencing was performed with immunoSEQ multiplex PCR; in TCRdb, only in-frame clones are kept and a portion is missing. The table has about 130,000 clones, about 80% seen once. Sequencing was carried out using peripheral blood. The receptors were gathered from a human donor in a cohort sampled during active COVID-19.

The rearrangement links TRBV7-9 to TRBJ1-3; 8 bases align to TRBD1. This CDR3 is built from 15 residues. Germline trimming cut 5 bases from V and 0 bases from J; bases unmatched to any gene: 3. Germline V gene data show CDR1 as SEHNR and CDR2 as FQNEAQ (reference sequence). For the CDR3, the DNA is TGTGCCAGCAGCAGAGACAGGGGCTCTGGAAACACCATATATTTT. It is translated as CASSRDRGSGNTIYF.

The rearrangement links TRBV6-2 or TRBV6-3 to TRBJ2-7; TRBD2 agrees at 7 bases. The CDR3 totals 16 residues. Trimming at V came to 0 bases and at J to 0 bases, leaving 5 bases not matched to a gene. Germline CDR1 MNHEY, CDR2 SVGEGT. The CDR3 reads CASSYSPLAVSYEQYF. The CDR3 DNA reads as TGTGCCAGCAGTTACTCGCCTCTAGCGGTCTCCTACGAGCAGTACTTC.

V usage is TRBV30 and J usage is TRBJ2-1, with TRBD2 matching 16 bases. CDR3 size: 15 residues. Germline assignment: CDR1 GTSNPN and CDR2 SVGIG (reference sequence). Unmatched junction bases numbered 5, after V lost 3 bases and J lost 9 bases. The CDR3 loop is CAWSQGLAGGSEQFF. The DNA for the CDR3 is TGTGCCTGGAGCCAGGGACTAGCGGGGGGGAGTGAGCAGTTCTTC.

This clone has more than one count but fewer than ten. The chain joins TRBV6-5 to TRBJ2-7; D is undetermined. The V gene's germline CDR1 is MNHEY and CDR2 SVGAGI. V was cut by 8 bases and J by 5 bases, with 13 bases left in between. This CDR3 is built from 12 residues. CDR3 in amino acids: CASSRVGDEQYF. CDR3 sequence (DNA): TGTGCCAGCTCTCGGGTGGGTGACGAGCAGTACTTC.

V gene TRBV10-1 combines with J gene TRBJ1-3; D perhaps matches TRBD1 (5 bases). CDR3 length equals 13 residues. Trimming took off 4 bases at V and 3 bases at J, with 7 bases between the two ends. Germline lookup yields CDR1 WNHNN and CDR2 SYGVQD (reference sequence). The CDR3 DNA reads as TGCGCCAGCAGTGGACAGCTTGGAAACACCATATATTTT. Protein sequence: CASSGQLGNTIYF.

This sequence joins TRBV9 and TRBJ1-2; D is ambiguous. CDR1 and CDR2 from the germline V gene are SGDLS and YYNGEE. V was trimmed by 2 bases and J by 2 bases, leaving 7 bases between them. This CDR3 has 13 residues. In DNA, the CDR3 is TGTGCCAGCAGCGTCGCAAGCAACTATGGCTACACCTTC. Translated, it gives CASSVASNYGYTF.

The CDR3 sequence is CASSKPPLGAGELFF. CDR3 coding DNA: TGCGCCAGCAGCAAACCCCCCCTAGGGGCCGGGGAGCTGTTTTTT. The genes are TRBV5-1 and TRBJ2-2; the D gene is possibly TRBD1 (5 bases). Germline loops: CDR1 SGHRS, CDR2 YFSETQ. Between the trimmed V and J ends, which lost 4 bases and 6 bases, there was a span of 16 bases. CDR3 length: 15 residues.

V is TRBV30 and J is TRBJ2-2, with D possibly TRBD2 on 7 matching bases. This CDR3 is 15 amino acids long. Germline lookup yields CDR1 GTSNPN and CDR2 SVGIG (reference sequence). Trimming cost V 8 bases and J 4 bases, with 20 bases left between them. In DNA form, the CDR3 reads TGTGCCCTCCCCAATAGTCGGGGGGCCACCGGGGAGCTGTTTTTT. It is translated as CALPNSRGATGELFF. Variable domain in full (rest from reference TRBV30 and TRBJ2-2): SQTIHQWPATLVQPVGSPLSLECTVEGTSNPNLYWYRQAAGRGLQLLFYSVGIGQISSEVPQNLSASRPQDRQFILSSKKLLLSDSGFYLCALPNSRGATGELFFGEGSRLTVL.

This chain uses TRBV29-1 with TRBJ2-5; a weak D match, TRBD1 (6 bases). The CDR3 covers 15 residues. The germline V and J ends were trimmed by 1 base and 5 bases, with 17 bases remaining between them. Germline V gene sequence: CDR1 SQVTM, CDR2 ANQGSEA. The CDR3 sequence is CSVEGRDTSWETQYF. CDR3 sequence (DNA): TGCAGCGTTGAAGGAAGGGACACCAGTTGGGAGACCCAGTACTTC.

The chain carries TRBV19 and TRBJ2-2, with 9 bases lining up with TRBD2. V lost 4 bases to trimming and J lost 7 bases; unmatched junction nucleotides: 10. Germline CDR1 reads LNHDA; CDR2 reads SQIVND (reference sequence). The CDR3 spans 16 residues. Here the CDR3 DNA reads TGTGCCAGTAGTACCGACGCGGGGGGGCGAAGCGGGGAGCTGTTTTTT. Protein product: CASSTDAGGRSGELFF.

V and J are TRBV5-5 and TRBJ1-1; 9 bases are shared with TRBD1. The germline V gene encodes CDR1 SGHKS and CDR2 YYEKEE (reference sequence). Losses at the gene ends were 4 bases for V and 5 bases for J; bases not matched to a gene: 12. This CDR3 has 16 residues. The CDR3 DNA reads TGTGCCAGCAGCCGGAGCTTACAGGGGGCCAAGACTGAAGCTTTCTTT. This translates into CASSRSLQGAKTEAFF.

V is TRBV5-1 and J is TRBJ1-2; no definite D call. The V gene lost 0 bases and the J gene lost 4 bases, with 13 bases spanning the gap. This CDR3 is built from 15 residues. Germline V gene sequence: CDR1 SGHRS, CDR2 YFSETQ. CDR3 bases: TGCGCCAGCAGCTTGGGACACCAAGAGAGCTATGGCTACACCTTC. Translating gives CASSLGHQESYGYTF.

J is TRBJ1-1 and V is TRBV29-1; D is uncertain. The germline CDR1 and CDR2 sequences are SQVTM and ANQGSEA. V gave up 3 bases and J gave up 1 base, with 9 bases separating them. The CDR3 extends over 13 amino acids. The CDR3 DNA reads TGCAGCGTTGATTCGGCGGGGAACACTGAAGCTTTCTTT. As protein: CSVDSAGNTEAFF.

V usage is TRBV27 and J usage is TRBJ2-7; 12 nucleotides line up with TRBD2. The junction had 9 bases not matched to a gene; V was cut back by 10 bases and J by 5 bases. The CDR3 is 14 amino acids. Germline V lookup: CDR1 MNHEY, CDR2 SMNVEV (reference sequence). Here the CDR3 reads CATPSPSGGDEQYF. CDR3 DNA sequence: TGTGCCACCCCATCGCCTAGCGGGGGGGACGAGCAGTACTTC.

This clone has a count of ten or more. The CDR3 here is CASSPGGGGYTF. The CDR3 region has the DNA TGTGCCAGCTCACCAGGGGGAGGCGGCTACACCTTC. J is TRBJ1-2 and V is TRBV18, with D tentatively TRBD1 (5 bases). Trimming removed 2 bases at V and 8 bases at J, with 9 bases between. This CDR3 is built from 12 residues. CDR1 and CDR2 (germline): KGHSH, LQKENI.

This chain connects TRBV5-4 to TRBJ2-3; D perhaps matches TRBD2 (6 bases). Between the trimmed V and J ends, which lost 4 bases and 6 bases, there was a span of 24 bases. The germline CDR1 and CDR2 sequences are SGHNT and YYREEE (reference sequence). The CDR3 length is 17 residues. CDR3 sequence: CASSPGAAGRRFDTQYF. CDR3 nucleotides: TGTGCCAGCAGCCCTGGAGCGGCGGGGCGGCGTTTCGATACGCAGTATTTT.

The CDR3 protein is CASTLNVQGNSPLHF. CDR3 coding DNA: TGTGCCAGCACCCTTAACGTGCAGGGTAATTCACCCCTCCACTTT. The V and J genes are TRBV7-8 and TRBJ1-6, with D possibly matching TRBD1 (5 bases). Germline assignment: CDR1 SGHVS and CDR2 FQNEAQ. Trimming removed 7 bases from V and 6 bases from J, with 16 bases in between. The CDR3 is 15 amino acids.

The chain joins TRBV6-1 to TRBJ2-2, with a weak D call TRBD1 (5 bases). CDR1 and CDR2 from the germline V gene are MNHNS and SASEGT. This CDR3 is 15 amino acids long. V lost 2 bases and J lost 4, with 11 bases in between. The CDR3: CASSEQGRSTGELFF. CDR3 DNA sequence: TGTGCCAGCAGTGAACAGGGTCGGAGCACCGGGGAGCTGTTTTTT.

This clone was detected only a few times. The rearrangement links TRBV7-8 to TRBJ2-1; no reliable D call. V gave up 5 bases and J gave up 7 bases, with 21 bases separating them. The germline gives CDR1 SGHVS, CDR2 FQNEAQ. This CDR3 has 16 amino acids. Written as DNA, the CDR3 is TGTGCCAGCAGCCCTTTAGAAACGGATTTGAGGAATGAGCAGTTCTTC. It encodes CASSPLETDLRNEQFF.

V usage is TRBV21-1 and J usage is TRBJ2-7; the table's D gene call, TRBD1, was not cross checked with the DNA. TRBV21-1 is a recognized pseudogene. This CDR3 is built from 16 residues. Written as DNA, the CDR3 is TGTGCCAGCAGCAAAAGTGTTTTGGCCTGCTCCTACGAGCAGTACTTC. Protein product: CASSKSVLACSYEQYF.

The chain joins TRBV13 to TRBJ1-6; D is perhaps TRBD1 (5 bases). Trimming shortened V by 5 bases and J by 8 bases, and 13 bases separated the two germline ends. CDR3 length: 14 amino acids. From germline, CDR1 is PRHDT and CDR2 FYEKMQ (reference sequence). CDR3 region: CASSPPGGHSPLHF. The CDR3 DNA sequence: TGTGCCAGCAGCCCCCCGGGGGGACATTCACCCCTCCACTTT.

About this clone itself: The same CDR3 is also encoded by other DNA sequences in this sample. V gene TRBV19 combines with J gene TRBJ1-5; D call uncertain. Germline V gives CDR1 LNHDA, CDR2 SQIVND (reference sequence). The V and J ends lost 1 base and 2 bases respectively, with 9 bases between them. CDR3 length: 15 amino acids. CDR3: CASSIGGVGNQPQHF. The DNA of the CDR3 is TGTGCCAGTAGTATAGGAGGAGTCGGCAATCAGCCCCAGCATTTT.

This chain links TRBV28 with TRBJ2-3, with TRBD1 matching over 12 bases. Looked up from germline, CDR1 is MDHEN and CDR2 is SYDVKM. CDR3 length: 15 amino acids. The J segment lost 7 bases and the V segment lost 6 bases, leaving 8 bases of the junction unmatched. In DNA form, the CDR3 reads TGTGCCAGCAGGACCGGGACAGGGGGCGCAAATACGCAGTATTTT. Translation: CASRTGTGGANTQYF. The whole variable domain, filled in from reference TRBV28 and TRBJ2-3, reads DVKVTQSSRYLVKRTGEKVFLECVQDMDHENMFWYRQDPGLGLRLIYFSYDVKMKEKGDIPEGYSVSREKKERFSLILESASTNQTSMYLCASRTGTGGANTQYFGPGTRLTVL.

The chain has TRBV27 and TRBJ2-7; TRBD2 matches 9 bases. V lost 5 bases and J lost 2; bases outside the gene matches: 7. Germline lookup yields CDR1 MNHEY and CDR2 SMNVEV (reference sequence). This CDR3 is 15 amino acids long. The CDR3 nucleotides read TGTGCCAGCAGTACCATGCGGGGGGGGCCCTACGAGCAGTACTTC. Translation gives CASSTMRGGPYEQYF.